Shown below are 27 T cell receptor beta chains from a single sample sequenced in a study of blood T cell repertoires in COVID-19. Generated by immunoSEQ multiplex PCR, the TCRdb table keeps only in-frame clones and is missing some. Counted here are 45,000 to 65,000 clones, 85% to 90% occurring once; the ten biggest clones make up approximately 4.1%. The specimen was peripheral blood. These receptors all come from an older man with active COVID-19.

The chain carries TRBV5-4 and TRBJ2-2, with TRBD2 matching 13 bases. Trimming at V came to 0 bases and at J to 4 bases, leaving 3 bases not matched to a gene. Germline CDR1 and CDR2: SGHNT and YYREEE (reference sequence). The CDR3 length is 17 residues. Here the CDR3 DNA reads TGTGCCAGCAGCTTGGGACTAGCGGGAGGAGGCACCGGGGAGCTGTTTTTT. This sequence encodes CASSLGLAGGGTGELFF.

Written as DNA, the CDR3 is TGTGCCAGCAGCGCCCAGACTAGTCCTGCCTACGAGCAGTACTTC. Protein: CASSAQTSPAYEQYF. This chain connects TRBV7-2 to TRBJ2-7; tentative D call: TRBD2 (6 bases). Per germline, CDR1 SGHTA and CDR2 FQGNSA. V was pared by 5 bases and J by 2 bases, with 16 bases between. This CDR3 region has 15 residues.

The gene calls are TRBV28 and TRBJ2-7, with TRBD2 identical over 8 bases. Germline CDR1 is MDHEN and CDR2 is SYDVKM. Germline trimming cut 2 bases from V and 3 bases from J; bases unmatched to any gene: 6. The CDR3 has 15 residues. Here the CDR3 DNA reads TGTGCCAGCAGTTTAATGCCTAGCGGGTTCTACGAGCAGTACTTC. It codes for CASSLMPSGFYEQYF.

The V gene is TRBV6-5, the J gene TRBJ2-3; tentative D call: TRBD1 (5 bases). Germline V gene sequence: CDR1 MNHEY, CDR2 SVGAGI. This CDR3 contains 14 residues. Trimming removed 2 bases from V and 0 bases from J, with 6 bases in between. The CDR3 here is CASSYGASTDTQYF. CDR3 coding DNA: TGTGCCAGCAGTTACGGGGCGAGCACAGATACGCAGTATTTT.

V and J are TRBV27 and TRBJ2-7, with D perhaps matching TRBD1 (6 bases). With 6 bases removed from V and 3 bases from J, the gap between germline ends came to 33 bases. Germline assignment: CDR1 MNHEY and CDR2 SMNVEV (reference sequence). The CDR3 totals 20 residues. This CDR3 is CASSQTPPRDRPPRNYEQYF. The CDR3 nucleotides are TGTGCCAGCAGCCAAACCCCCCCCCGCGACAGGCCCCCACGCAACTACGAGCAGTACTTC.

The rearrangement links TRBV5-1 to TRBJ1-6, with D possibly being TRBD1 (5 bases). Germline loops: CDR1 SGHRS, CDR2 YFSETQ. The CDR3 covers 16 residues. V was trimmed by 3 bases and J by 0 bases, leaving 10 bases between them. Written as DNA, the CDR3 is TGCGCCAGCAGCTCACAGGAAAGCTCCTATAATTCACCCCTCCACTTT. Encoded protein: CASSSQESSYNSPLHF.

CDR3 residues: CASSLNPTGSHQPQHF. Written as DNA, the CDR3 is TGTGCCAGCAGTTTGAACCCGACAGGGTCCCATCAGCCCCAGCATTTT. The chain couples TRBV6-5 to TRBJ1-5; TRBD1 agrees at 7 bases. V was clipped by 4 bases and J by 5 bases; unmatched bases: 11. This CDR3 spans 16 amino acids. Germline CDR1 is MNHEY and CDR2 is SVGAGI.

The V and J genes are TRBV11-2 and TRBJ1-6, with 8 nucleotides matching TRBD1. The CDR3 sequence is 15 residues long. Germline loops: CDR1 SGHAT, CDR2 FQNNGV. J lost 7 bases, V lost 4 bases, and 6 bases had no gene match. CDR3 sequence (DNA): TGTGCCAGCAGCTCTTTAGGACAGGGAAATTCACCCCTCCACTTT. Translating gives CASSSLGQGNSPLHF.

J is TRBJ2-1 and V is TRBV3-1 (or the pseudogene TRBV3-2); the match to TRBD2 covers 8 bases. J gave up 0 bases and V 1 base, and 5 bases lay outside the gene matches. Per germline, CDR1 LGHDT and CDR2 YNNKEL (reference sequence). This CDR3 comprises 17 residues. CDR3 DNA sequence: TGTGCCAGCAGCCAAGTCGCCGGGACTAGCTCCTACAATGAGCAGTTCTTC. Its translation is CASSQVAGTSSYNEQFF.

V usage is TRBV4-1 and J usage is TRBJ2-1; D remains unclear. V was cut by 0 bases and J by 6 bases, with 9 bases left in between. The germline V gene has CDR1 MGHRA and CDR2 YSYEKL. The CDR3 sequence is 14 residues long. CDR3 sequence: CASSQDDRFNEQFF. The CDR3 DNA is TGCGCCAGCAGCCAAGACGATAGATTCAATGAGCAGTTCTTC.

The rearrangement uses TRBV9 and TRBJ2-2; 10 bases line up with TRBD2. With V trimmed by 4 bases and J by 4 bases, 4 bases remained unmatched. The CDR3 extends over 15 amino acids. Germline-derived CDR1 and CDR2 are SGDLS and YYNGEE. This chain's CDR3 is CASSPLAGATGELFF. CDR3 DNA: TGTGCCAGCAGCCCCCTAGCGGGAGCCACCGGGGAGCTGTTTTTT.

In DNA form, the CDR3 reads TGTGCCAGTACCCAATCCGGGAGGGGGGCGAATACGCAGTATTTT. Encoded protein: CASTQSGRGANTQYF. The genes are TRBV19 and TRBJ2-3; 8 bases align to TRBD2. The CDR3 covers 15 residues. Germline trimming cut 7 bases from V and 7 bases from J; bases unmatched to any gene: 13. Germline-derived CDR1 and CDR2 are LNHDA and SQIVND (reference sequence). Full variable domain (missing parts from reference TRBV19 and TRBJ2-3): DGGITQSPKYLFRKEGQNVTLSCEQNLNHDAMYWYRQDPGQGLRLIYYSQIVNDFQKGDIAEGYSVSREKKESFPLTVTSAQKNPTAFYLCASTQSGRGANTQYFGPGTRLTVL.

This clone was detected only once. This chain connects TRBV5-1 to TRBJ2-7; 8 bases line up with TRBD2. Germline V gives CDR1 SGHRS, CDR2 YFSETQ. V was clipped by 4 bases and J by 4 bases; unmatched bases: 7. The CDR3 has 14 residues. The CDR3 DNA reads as TGCGCCAGCAGCCCGAGCGGGAGTGTGTACGAGCAGTACTTC. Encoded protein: CASSPSGSVYEQYF.

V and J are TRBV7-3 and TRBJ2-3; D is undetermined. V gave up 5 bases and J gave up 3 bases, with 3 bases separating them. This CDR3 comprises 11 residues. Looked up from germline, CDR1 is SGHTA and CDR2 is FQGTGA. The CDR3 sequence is CASSETDTQYF. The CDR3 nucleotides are TGTGCCAGCAGCGAGACAGATACGCAGTATTTT.

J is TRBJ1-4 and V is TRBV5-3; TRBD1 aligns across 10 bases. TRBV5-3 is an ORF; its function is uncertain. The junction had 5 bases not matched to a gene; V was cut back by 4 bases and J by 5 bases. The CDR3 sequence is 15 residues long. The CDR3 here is CARSGTGVGNEKLFF. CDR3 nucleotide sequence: TGTGCCAGAAGCGGGACAGGGGTTGGGAATGAAAAACTGTTTTTT.

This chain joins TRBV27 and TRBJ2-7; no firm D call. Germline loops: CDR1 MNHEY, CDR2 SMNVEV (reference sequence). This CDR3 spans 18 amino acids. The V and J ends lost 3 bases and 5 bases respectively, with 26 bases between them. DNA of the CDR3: TGTGCCAGCAGTTTTCACCCCGGTGGGCAGGTCAATTACAACGAGCAGTACTTC. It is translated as CASSFHPGGQVNYNEQYF.

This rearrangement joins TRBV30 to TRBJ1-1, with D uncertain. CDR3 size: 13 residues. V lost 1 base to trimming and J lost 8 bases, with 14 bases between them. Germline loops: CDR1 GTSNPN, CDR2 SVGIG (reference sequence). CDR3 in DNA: TGTGCCTGGAGTGGACCCCAAGGAGGCGAAGCTTTCTTT. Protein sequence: CAWSGPQGGEAFF.

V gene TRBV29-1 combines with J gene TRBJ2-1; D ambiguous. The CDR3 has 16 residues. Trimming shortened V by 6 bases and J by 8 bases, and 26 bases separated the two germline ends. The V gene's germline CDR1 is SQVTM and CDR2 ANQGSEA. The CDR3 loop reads CSVRNSFWASDDEQFF. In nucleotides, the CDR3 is TGCAGCGTCCGAAACTCTTTTTGGGCGTCAGACGATGAGCAGTTCTTC.

CDR3 sequence: CASSQGPGTEAFF. DNA of the CDR3: TGTGCCAGCAGCCAAGGACCGGGGACTGAAGCTTTCTTT. The V and J genes are TRBV6-5 and TRBJ1-1; D call uncertain. With 6 bases removed from V and 5 bases from J, the gap between germline ends came to 13 bases. The CDR3 covers 13 residues. Germline V gives CDR1 MNHEY, CDR2 SVGAGI.

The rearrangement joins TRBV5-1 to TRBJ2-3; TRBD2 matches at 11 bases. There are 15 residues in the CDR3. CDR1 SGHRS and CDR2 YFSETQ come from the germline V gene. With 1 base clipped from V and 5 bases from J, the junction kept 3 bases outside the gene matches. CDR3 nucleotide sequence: TGCGCCAGCAGCTTGTCGACTAGCGGGGTAGATACGCAGTATTTT. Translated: CASSLSTSGVDTQYF.

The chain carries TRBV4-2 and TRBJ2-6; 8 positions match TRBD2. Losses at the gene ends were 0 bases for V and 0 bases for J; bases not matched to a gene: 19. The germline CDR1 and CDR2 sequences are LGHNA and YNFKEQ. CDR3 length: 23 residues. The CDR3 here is CASSQESAAKGLAVSSGANVLTF. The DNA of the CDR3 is TGTGCCAGCAGCCAAGAGAGTGCAGCGAAAGGACTAGCCGTTTCCTCTGGGGCCAACGTCCTGACTTTC.

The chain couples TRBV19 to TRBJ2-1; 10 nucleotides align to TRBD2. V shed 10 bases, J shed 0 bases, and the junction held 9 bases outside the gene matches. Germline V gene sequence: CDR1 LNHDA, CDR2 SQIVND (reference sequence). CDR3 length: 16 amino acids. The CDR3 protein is CATAGTSVGSYNEQFF. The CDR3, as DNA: TGTGCCACCGCAGGGACTAGCGTCGGCTCCTACAATGAGCAGTTCTTC. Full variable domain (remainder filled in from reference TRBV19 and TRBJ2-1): DGGITQSPKYLFRKEGQNVTLSCEQNLNHDAMYWYRQDPGQGLRLIYYSQIVNDFQKGDIAEGYSVSREKKESFPLTVTSAQKNPTAFYLCATAGTSVGSYNEQFFGPGTRLTVL.

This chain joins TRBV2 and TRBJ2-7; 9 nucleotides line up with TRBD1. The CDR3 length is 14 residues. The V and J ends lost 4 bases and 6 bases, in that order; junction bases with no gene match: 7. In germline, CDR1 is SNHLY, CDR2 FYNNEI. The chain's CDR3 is CASSAGQGLGEQYF. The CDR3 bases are TGTGCCAGCAGTGCGGGACAGGGCTTGGGCGAGCAGTACTTC.

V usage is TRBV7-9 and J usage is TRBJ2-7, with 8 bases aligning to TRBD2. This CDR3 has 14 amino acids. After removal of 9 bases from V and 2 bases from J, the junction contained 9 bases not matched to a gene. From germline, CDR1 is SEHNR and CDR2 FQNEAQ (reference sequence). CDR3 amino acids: CASSSGSGTYEQYF. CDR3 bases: TGTGCCAGTTCAAGCGGGAGTGGGACCTACGAGCAGTACTTC.

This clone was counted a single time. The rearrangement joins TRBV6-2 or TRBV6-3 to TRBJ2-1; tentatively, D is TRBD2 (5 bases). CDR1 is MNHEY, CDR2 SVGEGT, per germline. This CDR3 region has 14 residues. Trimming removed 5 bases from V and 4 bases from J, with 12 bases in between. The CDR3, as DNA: TGTGCCAGCAGTGAGGGCGCGACTTACAATGAGCAGTTCTTC. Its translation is CASSEGATYNEQFF.

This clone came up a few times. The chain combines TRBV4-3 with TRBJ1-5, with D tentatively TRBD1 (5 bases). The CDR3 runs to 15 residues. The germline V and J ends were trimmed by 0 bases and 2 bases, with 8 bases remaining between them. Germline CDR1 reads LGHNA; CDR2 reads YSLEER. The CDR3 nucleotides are TGCGCCAGCAGCCAAGACGCACAGGGCAATCAGCCCCAGCATTTT. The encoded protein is CASSQDAQGNQPQHF.

CDR3 amino acids: CASSSPRRLAGFYNEQFF. DNA of the CDR3: TGTGCCAGCAGTTCCCCAAGACGACTAGCGGGGTTCTACAATGAGCAGTTCTTC. This chain connects TRBV6-2 or TRBV6-3 to TRBJ2-1; 11 bases fit TRBD2. Germline V CDR1 and CDR2: MNHEY, SVGEGT. The CDR3 consists of 18 residues. V shed 4 bases and J 3 bases; nucleotides not matched to a gene: 11.